These 10 T cell receptor beta chains share one sample of origin, sequenced in a study of blood T cells in healthy people across ages. A second PCR of about 6 to 12 cycles used a sample-barcoded 5' primer and a J-beta primer mix. TCRdb re-derived calls from the 5' RACE reads in MiXCR, one entry per CDR3 protein. The table includes around 1.7 million distinct CDR3 sequences, roughly 27% detected once. The sequenced sample was blood. The receptor source for this set is a woman between 25 and 40 years old in good health.

CDR3 bases: TGTGCCAGCAGCCTAGGGGACAGCCCTAATGACGGGCAGTTCTTC. It codes for CASSLGDSPNDGQFF. The genes are TRBV7-7 and TRBJ2-1; 7 positions agree with TRBD1. The CDR3 is 15 residues long. Germline assignment: CDR1 SSHAT and CDR2 FNYEAQ (reference sequence). V was clipped by 5 bases and J by 12 bases; unmatched bases: 16.

This chain connects TRBV25-1 to TRBJ2-5; D not certain. CDR1 is MGHDK, CDR2 SYGVNS, per germline. Trimming pared 1 base from V and 4 bases from J, leaving 10 bases between. The CDR3 covers 14 residues. CDR3: CASSEFRKAETQYF. DNA for the CDR3: TGTGCCAGCAGTGAATTCCGAAAAGCAGAGACCCAGTACTTC.

The chain links TRBV20-1 to TRBJ1-2; TRBD1 matches 9 bases. Per germline, CDR1 DFQATT and CDR2 SNEGSKA (reference sequence). V was pared by 1 base and J by 2 bases, with 2 bases of the junction left unmatched. The CDR3 runs to 14 residues. The CDR3 DNA reads as TGCAGTGCTAGAGGGGGACAGGGCAACTATGGCTACACCTTC. Its translation is CSARGGQGNYGYTF.

For this clonotype: At one end the junction does not follow the germline gene, possibly because of a read error. V gene TRBV20-1 combines with J gene TRBJ1-5; weak D call: TRBD1 (5 bases). Germline V CDR1 and CDR2: DFQATT, SNEGSKA (reference sequence). The length of the CDR3 is 12 residues. The CDR3 region has the DNA TGCGGTGCTGCAGGGATGAATCAGCCCCAGCATTTT. Protein sequence: CGAAGMNQPQHF.

This sequence joins TRBV7-2 and TRBJ2-1, with a weak D call TRBD1 (5 bases). V was pared by 4 bases and J by 7 bases, with 11 bases between. The CDR3 length is 13 residues. CDR1 and CDR2 (germline): SGHTA, FQGNSA. The CDR3 DNA reads as TGTGCCAGCAGCTCGACAAGGGGAAATGAGCAGTTCTTC. The encoded protein is CASSSTRGNEQFF. Full variable domain (rest looked up from reference TRBV7-2 and TRBJ2-1): GAGVSQSPSNKVTEKGKDVELRCDPISGHTALYWYRQSLGQGLEFLIYFQGNSAPDKSGLPSDRFSAERTGGSVSTLTIQRTQQEDSAVYLCASSSTRGNEQFFGPGTRLTVL.

For this clonotype: A junction end diverges from the germline sequence, so it may reflect a read error. The chain recombines TRBV4-1 with TRBJ1-5; D gene ambiguous. Germline values: CDR1 MGHRA, CDR2 YSYEKL. CDR3 length: 13 amino acids. The CDR3 is CASSRVGNQLQHF. CDR3 in DNA: TGCGCCAGCAGTAGGGTTGGCAATCAGCTCCAGCATTTT.

The CDR3 coding sequence is TGTGCCAGCAGCTTACGCCATAGTGAAGCTTTCTTT. Translating gives CASSLRHSEAFF. The rearrangement joins TRBV7-2 to TRBJ1-1; D gene unclear. The CDR3 extends over 12 amino acids. The V end lost 2 bases, the J end lost 7 bases, and 8 bases lay between the germline ends. Germline values: CDR1 SGHTA, CDR2 FQGNSA.

This chain joins TRBV4-1 and TRBJ1-2; 9 bases align to TRBD1. After removal of 2 bases from V and 6 bases from J, the junction contained 7 bases not matched to a gene. The CDR3 sequence is 15 residues long. Germline V CDR1 and CDR2: MGHRA, YSYEKL. CDR3 loop: CASSQQQGAGDGYTF. CDR3 in DNA: TGCGCCAGCAGCCAACAACAGGGGGCCGGAGATGGCTACACCTTC.

This clonotype has ten or more counts. V usage is TRBV7-2 and J usage is TRBJ2-1; D unresolved. The CDR3 has 14 amino acids. The V gene lost 3 bases and the J gene lost 7 bases, with 13 bases spanning the gap. Per germline, CDR1 SGHTA and CDR2 FQGNSA. The CDR3 protein is CASSFQSLGNEQFF. CDR3 bases: TGTGCCAGCAGCTTTCAGTCTTTGGGAAATGAGCAGTTCTTC.

The chain employs TRBV4-3 and TRBJ1-1; possible D gene TRBD1, 6 bases. V was cut by 4 bases and J by 1 base, with 16 bases left in between. Germline-derived CDR1 and CDR2 are LGHNA and YSLEER. This CDR3 is 16 amino acids long. CDR3 bases: TGCGCCAGCAGCCTGGGGGCAGGCTCCCAGAACACTGAAGCTTTCTTT. It specifies CASSLGAGSQNTEAFF.